This TCR beta chain derives from a study of T cells in Graves' hyperthyroidism and ophthalmopathy. TCR beta CDR3 sequences were amplified from RNA transcripts. First-round RT-PCR of the TCR CDR3 relied on the HTBI primer set. TCRdb ran MiXCR on the multiplex PCR reads and lists one entry per CDR3 protein. There are about 500,000 distinct CDR3 sequences in the sample; roughly 15% occur only once, and around 28% lies in the top ten. The CDR3 contains 15 residues. Trimming pared 1 base from V and 0 bases from J, leaving 5 bases between. The germline gives CDR1 KGHDR, CDR2 SFDVKD. The origin of this receptor is a woman aged 25-40 years with Graves' ophthalmopathy. This rearrangement joins TRBV24-1 to TRBJ2-2; D remains unclear. The sequencing input was blood. In nucleotides, the CDR3 is TGTGCCACCAGTGATTTACAAACGAACACCGGGGAGCTGTTTTTT. Translation: CATSDLQTNTGELFF.